Listed here are 29 T cell receptor beta chains from one sample, sequenced in a study of T cell changes during pregnancy in multiple sclerosis. Sequencing used immunoSEQ multiplex PCR; TCRdb keeps in-frame clones, though not all of them. The repertoire holds 35,000 to 45,000 clones, with 75% to 90% as singletons. The sample consisted of peripheral blood, taken in the second trimester of pregnancy. The receptors here all came from a female donor in good health, enrolled as a control in a pregnancy study.

The chain carries TRBV6-6 and TRBJ2-2; 8 bases fit TRBD2. CDR1 is MNHNY and CDR2 is SVGAGI in the germline V gene (reference sequence). Trimming removed 6 bases from V and 1 base from J; junction bases left unmatched: 4. CDR3 length: 15 amino acids. The CDR3 bases are TGTGCCAGCAGCCGTCTAGCGGGGAACACCGGGGAGCTGTTTTTT. Its protein product is CASSRLAGNTGELFF.

This chain uses TRBV25-1 with TRBJ1-1; D unresolved. The CDR3 sequence is 14 residues long. The ends were cut back, 5 bases at V and 1 base at J, with 11 bases in the middle. CDR1 is MGHDK and CDR2 is SYGVNS in the germline V gene. CDR3 bases: TGTGCCAGCAGTTCGGCGGGTCCGAACACTGAAGCTTTCTTT. Its protein is CASSSAGPNTEAFF.

This clone appeared a few times. The V and J genes are TRBV5-1 and TRBJ2-3, with 10 bases fitting TRBD1. The CDR3 is 16 residues long. V trimming: 3 bases; J trimming: 2 bases; junction bases outside the gene matches: 6. CDR1 and CDR2 from the germline V gene are SGHRS and YFSETQ. The CDR3, as DNA: TGCGCCAGCAGCTCCCAGGGACAGGGGCCCACAGATACGCAGTATTTT. Translating it yields CASSSQGQGPTDTQYF.

CDR3 protein: CASSMSGTGQVTEAFF. CDR3 nucleotides: TGTGCCAGTAGTATGAGTGGAACAGGGCAGGTCACTGAAGCTTTCTTT. This chain connects TRBV19 to TRBJ1-1; D might be TRBD1 (6 bases). Germline V CDR1 and CDR2: LNHDA, SQIVND (reference sequence). Trimming took 3 bases from V and 4 from J, leaving 18 bases between them. The CDR3 consists of 16 residues.

This rearrangement joins TRBV5-4 to TRBJ2-1; D may be TRBD2 (5 bases). CDR3 length equals 16 residues. The germline gives CDR1 SGHNT, CDR2 YYREEE (reference sequence). V was cut by 4 bases and J by 3 bases, with 17 bases left in between. The CDR3 DNA reads as TGTGCCAGCAGCCAGATAGCTGCGGCGGGCTACAATGAGCAGTTCTTC. Translated, it gives CASSQIAAAGYNEQFF. Looking up the rest from reference TRBV5-4 and TRBJ2-1 gives the full variable domain: ETGVTQSPTHLIKTRGQQVTLRCSSQSGHNTVSWYQQALGQGPQFIFQYYREEENGRGNFPPRFSGLQFPNYSSELNVNALELDDSALYLCASSQIAAAGYNEQFFGPGTRLTVL.

The chain joins TRBV6-6 to TRBJ2-3, with no clear D. Trimming took 6 bases from V and 2 from J, leaving 12 bases between them. The CDR3 extends over 14 amino acids. Germline V gene lookup returns CDR1 MNHNY and CDR2 SVGAGI (reference sequence). As DNA, the CDR3 is TGTGCCAGCAGCCCACAGATCGTCACAGATACGCAGTATTTT. This translates into CASSPQIVTDTQYF.

CDR3 bases: TGTGCCAGCAGCGAGACGGGGAATGGCTACACCTTC. Its translation: CASSETGNGYTF. The chain carries TRBV9 and TRBJ1-2; D not resolved. This CDR3 has 12 amino acids. Germline V gene sequence: CDR1 SGDLS, CDR2 YYNGEE. The V gene lost 3 bases and the J gene lost 6 bases, with 9 bases spanning the gap.

This sequence joins TRBV19 and TRBJ1-6; D is unclear. Germline V gives CDR1 LNHDA, CDR2 SQIVND (reference sequence). The CDR3 is made up of 12 amino acids. CDR3 loop: CASGSYNSPLHF. CDR3 in DNA: TGTGCTTCGGGGTCCTATAATTCACCCCTCCACTTT.

The chain couples TRBV19 to TRBJ2-3; a possible D gene is TRBD2 (5 bases). CDR3 length equals 15 residues. Trimming removed 1 base at V and 3 bases at J, with 11 bases between. Germline CDR1 is LNHDA and CDR2 is SQIVND (reference sequence). The chain's CDR3 is CASSIVGRGTDTQYF. CDR3 nucleotide sequence: TGTGCCAGTAGTATAGTGGGTAGAGGGACAGATACGCAGTATTTT.

This chain connects TRBV15 to TRBJ1-2, with D maybe TRBD1 (6 bases). CDR3 length equals 14 residues. CDR1 is LNHNV and CDR2 is YYDKDF in the germline V gene (reference sequence). With 0 bases removed from V and 8 bases from J, the gap between germline ends came to 13 bases. CDR3 in amino acids: CATSRDWAGAGYTF. The CDR3 DNA sequence: TGTGCCACCAGCAGAGATTGGGCAGGGGCAGGCTACACCTTC.

The CDR3 sequence: CASRPLFAGPDTQYF. The CDR3 nucleotides are TGTGCCAGCCGCCCGTTGTTTGCGGGCCCAGATACGCAGTATTTT. This chain joins TRBV7-8 and TRBJ2-3; maybe TRBD2 (5 bases). V lost 8 bases and J 4 bases, leaving 19 bases between the germline ends. The CDR3 contains 15 residues. Germline-derived CDR1 and CDR2 are SGHVS and FQNEAQ.

The chain couples TRBV29-1 to TRBJ2-1; 12 nucleotides match TRBD1. The CDR3 sequence is 15 residues long. Per the germline V gene, CDR1 is SQVTM and CDR2 is ANQGSEA. J was trimmed by 8 bases and V by 6 bases; bases with no gene match: 11. In nucleotides, the CDR3 is TGCAGCGTCCCCTCCGGGACAGGGGGCATCTATGAGCAGTTCTTC. Translated, it gives CSVPSGTGGIYEQFF.

The genes are TRBV12-5 and TRBJ1-2; TRBD1 is a possible D gene (5 bases). The CDR3 is made up of 16 amino acids. CDR1 LGHNT and CDR2 FRNRAP come from the germline V gene. Deletions cut 1 base from V and 5 bases from J, with 17 bases between. Here the CDR3 reads CASGLGMGRATYGYTF. CDR3 nucleotide sequence: TGTGCTAGTGGTTTGGGGATGGGCAGGGCGACGTATGGCTACACCTTC.

V usage is TRBV2 and J usage is TRBJ2-2; D call uncertain. Germline V gene sequence: CDR1 SNHLY, CDR2 FYNNEI. V was shortened by 2 bases and J by 5 bases, with 6 bases between the two germline ends. The CDR3 is 13 amino acids. Here the CDR3 DNA reads TGTGCCAGCAGTGAATCGCGGACCGGGGAGCTGTTTTTT. Protein product: CASSESRTGELFF.

In its sample, this clone was seen a few times. The V and J genes are TRBV18 and TRBJ1-6; D is possibly TRBD1 (6 bases). The CDR3 consists of 16 residues. Trimming cost V 3 bases and J 6 bases, with 15 bases left between them. Germline V gives CDR1 KGHSH, CDR2 LQKENI. In DNA, the CDR3 is TGTGCCAGCTCACCCCTGGACAGTCGGGGTAATTCACCCCTCCACTTT. This codes for CASSPLDSRGNSPLHF. Drawing the rest from reference TRBV18 and TRBJ1-6, the complete variable domain is NAGVMQNPRHLVRRRGQEARLRCSPMKGHSHVYWYRQLPEEGLKFMVYLQKENIIDESGMPKERFSAEFPKEGPSILRIQQVVRGDSAAYFCASSPLDSRGNSPLHFGNGTRLTVT.

V is TRBV5-1 and J is TRBJ1-1; the match to TRBD1 covers 7 bases. The ends lost 6 bases at V and 7 bases at J; junction bases unmatched: 9. Germline V gives CDR1 SGHRS, CDR2 YFSETQ. The CDR3 runs 13 residues. The chain's CDR3 is CASTPEGGVEAFF. CDR3 coding DNA: TGCGCCAGCACCCCCGAAGGGGGCGTTGAAGCTTTCTTT.

The rearrangement uses TRBV19 and TRBJ1-5; 12 bases line up with TRBD1. V gave up 9 bases and J gave up 0 bases; unmatched junction bases: 6. There are 16 residues in the CDR3. CDR1 and CDR2 from the germline V gene are LNHDA and SQIVND (reference sequence). The CDR3 nucleotides read TGTGCCAGCCGGGACAGGGGGCGCGGTAGCAATCAGCCCCAGCATTTT. It is translated as CASRDRGRGSNQPQHF.

This clone came up once. The same CDR3 also results from other DNA sequences found in this sample. This rearrangement joins TRBV30 to TRBJ1-2; no clear D gene. This CDR3 spans 14 amino acids. V was clipped by 0 bases and J by 0 bases, with 8 bases between them. Germline values: CDR1 GTSNPN, CDR2 SVGIG (reference sequence). The CDR3 region is CAWSVGSSNYGYTF. CDR3 DNA sequence: TGTGCCTGGAGTGTGGGCAGTTCTAACTATGGCTACACCTTC.

This chain uses TRBV9 with TRBJ1-1, with a tentative D call TRBD1 (6 bases). The CDR3 totals 14 residues. V shed 4 bases and J shed 3 bases, with 13 bases lying between them. The V gene's germline CDR1 is SGDLS and CDR2 YYNGEE. The CDR3 DNA follows: TGTGCCAGCAGCCTCTTCGAGGGGGACACTGAAGCTTTCTTT. Its protein is CASSLFEGDTEAFF.

The chain is built from TRBV5-5 and TRBJ2-7; D is possibly TRBD1 (6 bases). This CDR3 is built from 13 residues. Trimming stripped 3 bases from V and 3 bases from J, with 10 bases between. Germline V gives CDR1 SGHKS, CDR2 YYEKEE (reference sequence). The CDR3 protein is CASSYPRGYEQYF. The CDR3 DNA reads as TGTGCCAGCAGCTACCCCAGGGGCTACGAGCAGTACTTC.

This chain links TRBV5-1 with TRBJ1-6; D remains ambiguous. The germline V gene has CDR1 SGHRS and CDR2 YFSETQ. The V end was cut by 7 bases, the J end by 0 bases, with 14 bases between. This CDR3 region has 16 residues. The CDR3 coding sequence is TGCGCCAGCCAGGATCCCGGGAGCTCCTATAATTCACCCCTCCACTTT. It specifies CASQDPGSSYNSPLHF.

This clone was counted a single time. The V call is TRBV10-3, the J call TRBJ2-1, with 10 nucleotides matching TRBD2. This CDR3 comprises 15 residues. Germline trimming cut 3 bases from V and 7 bases from J; bases unmatched to any gene: 6. CDR1 and CDR2 (germline): ENHRY, SYGVKD. The CDR3 protein is CAISDSGGAFNEQFF. CDR3 bases: TGTGCCATCAGTGACAGCGGGGGGGCCTTTAATGAGCAGTTCTTC.

The chain joins TRBV30 to TRBJ2-7, with no clear D. This CDR3 region has 11 residues. Germline CDR1 reads GTSNPN; CDR2 reads SVGIG (reference sequence). Trimming stripped 2 bases from V and 3 bases from J, with 5 bases between. The CDR3: CAWSFNYEQYF. CDR3 DNA sequence: TGTGCCTGGAGTTTTAACTACGAGCAGTACTTC.

The V call is TRBV6-4, the J call TRBJ2-1; 11 bases are a match to TRBD1. The CDR3 is 19 residues long. CDR1 is MRHNA, CDR2 SNTAGT, per germline. V trimming: 6 bases; J trimming: 3 bases; junction bases outside the gene matches: 16. CDR3 nucleotide sequence: TGTGCCAGCAGAGCCGGGACAGGGGGATCGGGACCGGTCTACAATGAGCAGTTCTTC. Encoded protein: CASRAGTGGSGPVYNEQFF.

This clone was seen more than once but under ten times. The rearrangement links TRBV9 to TRBJ2-1, with D uncertain. Trimming removed 0 bases from V and 7 bases from J, with 11 bases in between. CDR3 size: 14 residues. CDR1 and CDR2 from the germline V gene are SGDLS and YYNGEE. CDR3 amino acids: CASSVVETWNEQFF. DNA for the CDR3: TGTGCCAGCAGCGTAGTGGAGACTTGGAATGAGCAGTTCTTC.

The genes are TRBV7-2 and TRBJ1-1, with 12 bases aligning to TRBD1. After removal of 0 bases from V and 6 bases from J, the junction contained 8 bases not matched to a gene. Germline CDR1 SGHTA, CDR2 FQGNSA. The CDR3 has 17 amino acids. Here the CDR3 DNA reads TGTGCCAGCAGCTTAGCACCGGGACAGGGGGCGCAGGCTGAAGCTTTCTTT. This translates into CASSLAPGQGAQAEAFF.

This clone appeared once. V and J are TRBV18 and TRBJ1-5; D is unresolved. V lost 2 bases and J 0 bases, leaving 2 bases between the germline ends. The CDR3 has 13 residues. The V gene's germline CDR1 is KGHSH and CDR2 LQKENI. The CDR3 region is CASSPYSNQPQHF. In DNA form, the CDR3 reads TGTGCCAGCTCACCATATAGCAATCAGCCCCAGCATTTT.

The rearrangement links TRBV6-5 to TRBJ1-4, with D uncertain. Trimming removed 5 bases at V and 8 bases at J, with 15 bases between. The CDR3 has 14 amino acids. The germline V gene encodes CDR1 MNHEY and CDR2 SVGAGI. The CDR3 DNA reads as TGTGCCAGCAGTCCGGTAGGCGGTGTCGAAAAACTGTTTTTT. The encoded protein is CASSPVGGVEKLFF.

The CDR3 spells CASSLKGDSGNTIYF. CDR3 DNA: TGTGCCAGCAGCTTGAAGGGAGACTCTGGAAACACCATATATTTT. This rearrangement joins TRBV5-4 to TRBJ1-3, with D unresolved. The V gene lost 1 base and the J gene lost 0 bases, with 8 bases spanning the gap. Per germline, CDR1 SGHNT and CDR2 YYREEE (reference sequence). This CDR3 is built from 15 residues.